Each of the 18 T cell receptor beta chains below was sequenced from the same sample in a study of Ad26.COV2.S vaccination and SARS-CoV-2 variants. Regarding treatment: about 20 received Ad26.COV2.S at low or high dose, single or two shots; roughly 5 received placebo; per-sample allocation not given. The samples date from day 63 after the first vaccine or placebo injection. TCRdb's copy holds only in-frame clones and misses some; the assay was immunoSEQ multiplex PCR. Of roughly 510,000 clones listed, around 88% are singletons. This specimen consisted of peripheral blood, obtained in a trial of Ad26.COV2.S vaccine versus placebo. These receptors were taken from a person aged 18 to 59 who received the Ad26.COV2.S COVID-19 vaccine or a placebo.

V usage is TRBV30 and J usage is TRBJ1-2; 11 nucleotides line up with TRBD1. Unmatched junction bases numbered 11, after V lost 1 base and J lost 7 bases. CDR1 and CDR2 from the germline V gene are GTSNPN and SVGIG (reference sequence). The CDR3 runs 16 residues. In DNA, the CDR3 is TGTGCCTGGAGTGACCTCTGGACAGGGGGCAGGGTTGGCTACACCTTC. Translating gives CAWSDLWTGGRVGYTF.

The gene calls are TRBV7-8 and TRBJ2-7, with D unclear. This CDR3 contains 17 residues. Germline V gene sequence: CDR1 SGHVS, CDR2 FQNEAQ. Between the trimmed V and J ends, which lost 4 bases and 1 base, there was a span of 20 bases. The CDR3 DNA is TGTGCCAGCAGCTCCACCTCCCAGCTTCTGGGTTCCTACGAGCAGTACTTC. Translated: CASSSTSQLLGSYEQYF.

This clone was seen once. J is TRBJ1-1 and V is TRBV19; no definite D call. CDR3 length: 13 residues. CDR1 and CDR2 from the germline V gene are LNHDA and SQIVND (reference sequence). Trimming cost V 5 bases and J 1 base, with 8 bases left between them. The CDR3 DNA reads TGTGCCAGTAGTTCCGACCGGAACACTGAAGCTTTCTTT. Amino acids: CASSSDRNTEAFF.

This chain joins TRBV9 and TRBJ2-1; D is undetermined. V lost 0 bases to trimming and J lost 5 bases, with 12 bases between them. CDR1 is SGDLS and CDR2 is YYNGEE in the germline V gene. This CDR3 spans 15 amino acids. In DNA, the CDR3 is TGTGCCAGCAGCGTAGTCGCGCGGACGAACAATGAGCAGTTCTTC. Its protein product is CASSVVARTNNEQFF.

This chain joins TRBV24-1 and TRBJ1-1; 7 bases are shared with TRBD1. CDR1 is KGHDR and CDR2 is SFDVKD in the germline V gene. J was trimmed by 3 bases and V by 9 bases; bases with no gene match: 12. The length of the CDR3 is 15 residues. The CDR3: CATRGGGAWDTEAFF. For the CDR3, the DNA is TGTGCCACCCGGGGAGGGGGCGCGTGGGACACTGAAGCTTTCTTT.

The chain employs TRBV28 and TRBJ2-3; TRBD1 aligns across 11 bases. Germline V gene data show CDR1 as MDHEN and CDR2 as SYDVKM. Unmatched junction bases numbered 6, after V lost 10 bases and J lost 3 bases. This CDR3 region has 14 residues. The CDR3 is CAINRDRGTDTQYF. As DNA, the CDR3 is TGTGCCATCAACCGGGACAGGGGGACAGATACGCAGTATTTT. Complete variable domain (other parts from reference TRBV28 and TRBJ2-3): DVKVTQSSRYLVKRTGEKVFLECVQDMDHENMFWYRQDPGLGLRLIYFSYDVKMKEKGDIPEGYSVSREKKERFSLILESASTNQTSMYLCAINRDRGTDTQYFGPGTRLTVL.

This rearrangement joins TRBV7-2 to TRBJ2-3; D remains ambiguous. The V end lost 7 bases, the J end lost 1 base, and 9 bases lay between the germline ends. In germline, CDR1 is SGHTA, CDR2 FQGNSA. The CDR3 extends over 13 amino acids. CDR3: CASTGRRTDTQYF. The CDR3 bases are TGTGCCAGCACCGGACGCCGCACAGATACGCAGTATTTT.

The chain is built from TRBV6-1 and TRBJ1-2; no clear D gene. The V gene's germline CDR1 is MNHNS and CDR2 SASEGT. Trimming cost V 3 bases and J 7 bases, with 15 bases left between them. CDR3 size: 14 residues. The CDR3 sequence: CASSDSSVKGGYTF. DNA for the CDR3: TGTGCCAGCAGTGATAGCAGCGTCAAGGGTGGCTACACCTTC.

A few counts support this clone. The chain couples TRBV28 to TRBJ2-1, with D unclear. The CDR3 contains 13 residues. The V gene lost 6 bases and the J gene lost 6 bases, with 12 bases spanning the gap. Per germline, CDR1 MDHEN and CDR2 SYDVKM. CDR3 loop: CASRANPGNEQFF. The CDR3 nucleotides are TGTGCCAGCAGGGCAAACCCGGGCAATGAGCAGTTCTTC.

The rearrangement joins TRBV27 to TRBJ2-3, with a tentative D call TRBD2 (6 bases). The length of the CDR3 is 16 residues. Deletions cut 7 bases from V and 0 bases from J, with 17 bases between. Per germline, CDR1 MNHEY and CDR2 SMNVEV (reference sequence). The CDR3 DNA reads as TGTGCCAGCAAGTCTTGGAGGGGTGGAAGCACAGATACGCAGTATTTT. Its protein is CASKSWRGGSTDTQYF.

V usage is TRBV5-1 and J usage is TRBJ2-5, with 10 bases that match TRBD2. The CDR3 extends over 15 amino acids. From germline, CDR1 is SGHRS and CDR2 YFSETQ. Trimming cost V 2 bases and J 5 bases; bases outside gene matches: 6. The CDR3 nucleotides read TGCGCCAGCAGCTTAGCGGCTAGCGGGAGTGAGACCCAGTACTTC. This codes for CASSLAASGSETQYF.

V gene TRBV7-2 combines with J gene TRBJ2-2; D is ambiguous. Per germline, CDR1 SGHTA and CDR2 FQGNSA. The CDR3 runs 15 residues. Deletions cut 4 bases from V and 6 bases from J, with 15 bases between. The chain's CDR3 is CASSSSSRFAGELFF. CDR3 bases: TGTGCCAGCAGCTCCAGCTCTCGGTTCGCCGGGGAGCTGTTTTTT.

The chain uses TRBV12-5 and TRBJ1-2, with D unclear. Deletions cut 6 bases from V and 8 bases from J, with 16 bases between. The CDR3 is made up of 13 amino acids. The V gene's germline CDR1 is LGHNT and CDR2 FRNRAP. CDR3 loop: CASGRSPLEGYTF. CDR3 in DNA: TGTGCTAGTGGCCGGAGCCCCCTCGAAGGCTACACCTTC.

The gene calls are TRBV30 and TRBJ1-1; D is possibly TRBD1 (5 bases). CDR3 size: 13 residues. Germline V gene lookup returns CDR1 GTSNPN and CDR2 SVGIG (reference sequence). The germline V and J ends were trimmed by 8 bases and 5 bases, with 18 bases remaining between them. The CDR3 DNA reads TGTGCCACTCTTCGGGGGGGTTCGACTGAAGCTTTCTTT. This gives the protein CATLRGGSTEAFF.

This rearrangement joins TRBV6-5 to TRBJ2-3; 8 nucleotides agree with TRBD2. J was trimmed by 5 bases and V by 8 bases; bases with no gene match: 9. CDR1 is MNHEY and CDR2 is SVGAGI in the germline V gene. This CDR3 has 14 amino acids. In DNA form, the CDR3 reads TGTGCCAGCTGGAGGGCGGGAGGCGGAGATACGCAGTATTTT. Translated: CASWRAGGGDTQYF.

The gene calls are TRBV15 and TRBJ2-7, with D maybe TRBD1 (5 bases). V was cut by 0 bases and J by 2 bases, with 14 bases left in between. The CDR3 loop spans 16 amino acids. Germline CDR1 reads LNHNV; CDR2 reads YYDKDF (reference sequence). CDR3 region: CATSRDGVARAYEQYF. CDR3 sequence (DNA): TGTGCCACCAGCAGAGATGGGGTGGCCAGGGCCTACGAGCAGTACTTC.

The count of this clone is one. In nucleotides, the CDR3 is TGTGCCAGCAGTCTAGGAGGCGGTAGGACAAGGAAGCAGTACTTC. Protein: CASSLGGGRTRKQYF. The rearrangement links TRBV28 to TRBJ2-7; D tentatively reads TRBD1 or TRBD2 (5 bases each). The V gene's germline CDR1 is MDHEN and CDR2 SYDVKM. V was clipped by 5 bases and J by 8 bases, with 22 bases between them. CDR3 length: 15 residues.

A single count supports this clone. The chain combines TRBV28 with TRBJ2-1; a possible D gene is TRBD1 (6 bases). V was pared by 8 bases and J by 5 bases, with 16 bases between. Germline V gene lookup returns CDR1 MDHEN and CDR2 SYDVKM. CDR3 size: 14 residues. CDR3 sequence: CASHTGFWDNEQFF. The CDR3 DNA sequence: TGTGCCAGCCACACAGGGTTTTGGGACAATGAGCAGTTCTTC.